Each of the 24 T cell receptor beta chains below was sequenced from the same sample in a study of T cell responses to AZD1222 COVID-19 vaccine (dated by TCRdb to the early 2020s). Library construction relied on the immunoSEQ multiplex PCR assay. Imported from immuneACCESS, the table was reduced by TCRdb to in-frame sequences with V and J called. These copies leave out some clones; in studies compared against another copy, an unresolved V gene accounts for under half, and the cause of the remainder is not known. This sample gives around 80,000 clones in total; around nine tenths of them show up just once. The ten largest clones add up to approximately 5.2% of the sample. The intended sense of this specimen's time point label: baseline before first vaccination. The source material was peripheral blood, sampled on day 0 of AZD1222 vaccination. All receptors derive from an adult in good health.

This clone was recorded only once. This chain uses TRBV19 with TRBJ1-1, with D possibly matching TRBD1 (6 bases). The CDR3 is 17 amino acids. Germline V gives CDR1 LNHDA, CDR2 SQIVND (reference sequence). Trimming took 3 bases from V and 2 from J, leaving 19 bases between them. CDR3 protein: CASSMGLRRTENTEAFF. In nucleotides, the CDR3 is TGTGCCAGTAGTATGGGGTTACGGCGGACAGAAAACACTGAAGCTTTCTTT.

The gene calls are TRBV7-2 and TRBJ1-2; no clear D. Looked up from germline, CDR1 is SGHTA and CDR2 is FQGNSA. V dropped 6 bases and J dropped 8 bases, with 13 bases sitting between them. CDR3 length equals 12 residues. The CDR3 loop reads CASREPYGGYTF. The CDR3 DNA reads as TGTGCCAGCAGGGAGCCCTATGGAGGCTACACCTTC. Full variable domain (outside the CDR3, taken from reference TRBV7-2 and TRBJ1-2): GAGVSQSPSNKVTEKGKDVELRCDPISGHTALYWYRQSLGQGLEFLIYFQGNSAPDKSGLPSDRFSAERTGGSVSTLTIQRTQQEDSAVYLCASREPYGGYTFGSGTRLTVV.

The rearrangement joins TRBV5-6 to TRBJ1-2, with TRBD1 as a possible D gene (5 bases). Germline V gene data show CDR1 as SGHDT and CDR2 as YYEEEE. The CDR3 spans 14 residues. Trimming left V 4 bases short and J 8 bases short, with 18 bases between. The CDR3 here is CASSTPGTTIGYTF. For the CDR3, the DNA is TGTGCCAGCAGCACACCCGGGACTACCATCGGCTACACCTTC.

The chain combines TRBV5-1 with TRBJ1-4, with a weak D call TRBD1 (6 bases). This CDR3 is 12 amino acids long. Between the trimmed V and J ends, which lost 2 bases and 8 bases, there was a span of 7 bases. Germline values: CDR1 SGHRS, CDR2 YFSETQ. In DNA, the CDR3 is TGCGCCAGCAGCTTCCAGGGGGAAAAACTGTTTTTT. Amino acid sequence: CASSFQGEKLFF.

The rearrangement joins TRBV5-6 to TRBJ1-2, with D uncertain. The CDR3 extends over 15 amino acids. The germline gives CDR1 SGHDT, CDR2 YYEEEE. Trimming took 0 bases from V and 8 from J, leaving 17 bases between them. The CDR3 bases are TGTGCCAGCAGCTTGGCCGCAGGTACCCTATGGGGCTACACCTTC. Protein product: CASSLAAGTLWGYTF.

This clone was seen a single time. The gene calls are TRBV28 and TRBJ1-3, with D possibly matching TRBD1 (6 bases). Deletions cut 6 bases from V and 3 bases from J, with 9 bases between. The CDR3 extends over 13 amino acids. Germline assignment: CDR1 MDHEN and CDR2 SYDVKM. DNA of the CDR3: TGTGCCAGCAGAGGGACACGTGGAAACACCATATATTTT. This codes for CASRGTRGNTIYF.

DNA for the CDR3: TGTGCCAGCAGCTTCCTCGGACAGGGAGCCAAAAACATTCAGTACTTC. This translates into CASSFLGQGAKNIQYF. V gene TRBV7-2 combines with J gene TRBJ2-4; 8 bases align to TRBD1. With V trimmed by 3 bases and J by 0 bases, 4 bases remained unmatched. This CDR3 region has 16 residues. From germline, CDR1 is SGHTA and CDR2 FQGNSA. Drawing the rest from reference TRBV7-2 and TRBJ2-4, the complete variable domain is GAGVSQSPSNKVTEKGKDVELRCDPISGHTALYWYRQSLGQGLEFLIYFQGNSAPDKSGLPSDRFSAERTGGSVSTLTIQRTQQEDSAVYLCASSFLGQGAKNIQYFGAGTRLSVL.

The rearrangement joins TRBV10-3 to TRBJ1-1, with a weak D call TRBD1 (5 bases). This CDR3 contains 11 residues. Trimming left V 6 bases short and J 4 bases short, with 6 bases between. Germline CDR1 is ENHRY and CDR2 is SYGVKD. The CDR3 spells CAIRGGTEAFF. As DNA, the CDR3 is TGTGCCATCAGGGGGGGCACTGAAGCTTTCTTT.

This chain links TRBV5-1 with TRBJ2-1; D is perhaps TRBD2 (6 bases). The V gene lost 4 bases and the J gene lost 5 bases, with 19 bases spanning the gap. The CDR3 covers 16 residues. Germline V gene lookup returns CDR1 SGHRS and CDR2 YFSETQ. The CDR3 sequence is CASSRGWQSGHNEQFF. The DNA for the CDR3 is TGCGCCAGCAGCCGGGGGTGGCAGTCCGGACACAATGAGCAGTTCTTC.

This clone has only a few counts. The DNA of the CDR3 is TGTGCCAGCAGCCAAGATCTGCAGCAAGACTATGGCTACACCTTC. Translated, it gives CASSQDLQQDYGYTF. The chain uses TRBV4-2 and TRBJ1-2, with unresolved D. Germline V gene data show CDR1 as LGHNA and CDR2 as YNFKEQ. CDR3 size: 15 residues. Between the trimmed V and J ends, which lost 0 bases and 3 bases, there was a span of 11 bases.

The chain links TRBV12-3 or TRBV12-4 to TRBJ1-1, with D hard to call. The CDR3 is 13 residues long. The germline V and J ends were trimmed by 2 bases and 6 bases, with 10 bases remaining between them. The CDR3 bases are TGTGCCAGCAGTTTATGGGGTACCGCTGAAGCTTTCTTT. Its translation is CASSLWGTAEAFF.

The V gene is TRBV2, the J gene TRBJ1-4; a weak D match, TRBD1 (5 bases). Germline lookup yields CDR1 SNHLY and CDR2 FYNNEI. The CDR3 spans 14 residues. Trimming cost V 6 bases and J 5 bases, with 13 bases left between them. This CDR3 is CASRAGTVNEKLFF. For the CDR3, the DNA is TGTGCCAGCAGAGCCGGGACGGTCAATGAAAAACTGTTTTTT.

This clone was recorded once. V gene TRBV11-2 combines with J gene TRBJ1-2; unclear D gene. Germline values: CDR1 SGHAT, CDR2 FQNNGV. Trimming took off 4 bases at V and 5 bases at J, with 11 bases between the two ends. This CDR3 has 13 amino acids. CDR3 nucleotides: TGTGCCAGCAGCTCACCACAGAGATATGGCTACACCTTC. Its translation is CASSSPQRYGYTF.

The rearrangement links TRBV19 to TRBJ2-7; D unclear. Trimming shortened V by 1 base and J by 3 bases, and 7 bases separated the two germline ends. Per germline, CDR1 LNHDA and CDR2 SQIVND (reference sequence). CDR3 size: 13 residues. The CDR3 DNA reads TGTGCCAGTAGTATAGTCAGAAGCTACGAGCAGTACTTC. Translation: CASSIVRSYEQYF.

J is TRBJ1-6 and V is TRBV30; D is ambiguous. Germline assignment: CDR1 GTSNPN and CDR2 SVGIG (reference sequence). Trimming stripped 5 bases from V and 9 bases from J, with 11 bases between. The CDR3 totals 12 residues. The CDR3 spells CAWRPPSSPLHF. CDR3 DNA sequence: TGTGCCTGGCGGCCACCTAGTTCACCCCTCCACTTT.

This chain joins TRBV4-3 and TRBJ1-1, with D perhaps TRBD1 (5 bases). Trimming pared 0 bases from V and 5 bases from J, leaving 13 bases between. The germline V gene encodes CDR1 LGHNA and CDR2 YSLEER. The CDR3 length is 15 residues. The CDR3 DNA reads as TGCGCCAGCAGCCAAGATTATGGGGGGGGAACTGAAGCTTTCTTT. It specifies CASSQDYGGGTEAFF.

This chain uses TRBV19 with TRBJ1-5, with TRBD1 as a possible D gene (5 bases). Germline-derived CDR1 and CDR2 are LNHDA and SQIVND (reference sequence). Between the trimmed V and J ends, which lost 3 bases and 7 bases, there was a span of 13 bases. CDR3 length: 14 amino acids. The CDR3 DNA follows: TGTGCCAGTAGTATTGGAGGGACGGAACAGCCCCAGCATTTT. It translates to CASSIGGTEQPQHF. The full variable domain, with the rest looked up from reference TRBV19 and TRBJ1-5, is DGGITQSPKYLFRKEGQNVTLSCEQNLNHDAMYWYRQDPGQGLRLIYYSQIVNDFQKGDIAEGYSVSREKKESFPLTVTSAQKNPTAFYLCASSIGGTEQPQHFGDGTRLSIL.

The chain joins TRBV9 to TRBJ2-1, with D perhaps TRBD2 (5 bases). Between the trimmed V and J ends, which lost 0 bases and 8 bases, there was a span of 9 bases. The CDR3 length is 13 residues. The germline gives CDR1 SGDLS, CDR2 YYNGEE. CDR3 nucleotide sequence: TGTGCCAGCAGCGTAGGTCCGGGATATGAGCAGTTCTTC. The encoded protein is CASSVGPGYEQFF. The complete variable domain, with remaining parts taken from reference TRBV9 and TRBJ2-1, reads DSGVTQTPKHLITATGQRVTLRCSPRSGDLSVYWYQQSLDQGLQFLIQYYNGEERAKGNILERFSAQQFPDLHSELNLSSLELGDSALYFCASSVGPGYEQFFGPGTRLTVL.

V usage is TRBV28 and J usage is TRBJ1-2; D is undetermined. The CDR3 spans 13 residues. Trimming removed 6 bases from V and 5 bases from J, with 13 bases in between. CDR1 and CDR2 (germline): MDHEN, SYDVKM. CDR3 sequence: CASSSGLAYGYTF. The CDR3 nucleotides are TGTGCCAGCAGCTCGGGATTGGCGTATGGCTACACCTTC.

The rearrangement links TRBV28 to TRBJ1-6; no reliable D call. V lost 7 bases to trimming and J lost 10 bases, with 11 bases between them. The CDR3 runs to 12 residues. The germline CDR1 and CDR2 sequences are MDHEN and SYDVKM. The CDR3 protein is CASTTVGSPLHF. The CDR3 DNA reads as TGTGCCAGCACCACCGTTGGATCACCCCTCCACTTT.

The rearrangement uses TRBV5-1 and TRBJ1-1; D possibly corresponds to TRBD1 (6 bases). V was shortened by 3 bases and J by 2 bases, with 11 bases between the two germline ends. The CDR3 covers 14 residues. The V gene's germline CDR1 is SGHRS and CDR2 YFSETQ. The chain's CDR3 is CASSWTDSNTEAFF. The CDR3 DNA follows: TGCGCCAGCAGCTGGACGGACAGCAACACTGAAGCTTTCTTT.

Comments on this clone: The junction and the germline gene differ at one end; a read error may be behind it. The rearrangement uses TRBV7-7 and TRBJ1-3; possible D gene TRBD1, 5 bases. Germline values: CDR1 SSHAT, CDR2 FNYEAQ (reference sequence). CDR3 length equals 15 residues. CDR3 sequence: CASSLDSLGGNTIYF. The CDR3 DNA sequence: TGTGCTAGCAGCTTAGACAGCCTAGGTGGAAACACCATATATTTT.

The chain carries TRBV28 and TRBJ1-1; 10 nucleotides agree with TRBD1. Germline V lookup: CDR1 MDHEN, CDR2 SYDVKM. CDR3 length: 14 amino acids. V shed 6 bases and J 0 bases; nucleotides not matched to a gene: 1. CDR3: CASRGTGVNTEAFF. The CDR3 region has the DNA TGTGCCAGCAGGGGGACAGGGGTGAACACTGAAGCTTTCTTT.

The V gene is TRBV11-2, the J gene TRBJ2-7, with 8 bases fitting TRBD1. The CDR3 runs 15 residues. V trimming: 3 bases; J trimming: 5 bases; junction bases outside the gene matches: 9. Looked up from germline, CDR1 is SGHAT and CDR2 is FQNNGV. CDR3 DNA sequence: TGTGCCAGCAGCTTTCTGGGCAGGGGGCCGAACGAGCAGTACTTC. Its protein is CASSFLGRGPNEQYF.